This T cell receptor (beta chain) stems from a study of regulatory T cells in long-lasting Graves disease. Study-wide context: The definition of persistent Graves' disease was over 5 years of antithyroid drugs with positive TSH receptor antibodies.

Time point indicated: persistent/refractory GD, antithyroid drugs over 5 years with positive TRAb. The TCR library used RNA extracted from PBMCs. Whole-study findings and limits: Gene preferences differed: TRBV28, TRBJ1-2, TRBJ2-5 in persistent cases. Researchers examined only peripheral blood and not thyroid tissue.

This clonotype was observed many times. Its matching antigen is unknown. The CDR3 consists of 17 residues. Germline CDR1 SGHAT, CDR2 FQNNGV. V shed 2 bases and J 4 bases; nucleotides not matched to a gene: 10. Arm-PCR of CDR3 regions with iRepertoire HTBI primers generated TCR beta libraries. TCRdb fed the multiplex PCR reads into MiXCR, producing one record per CDR3 protein. The sample lists more than 300,000 distinct CDR3 sequences, about 18% occurring once. The chain uses TRBV11-2 and TRBJ2-5; TRBD1 matches at 10 bases. This specimen consisted of peripheral blood mononuclear cells (PBMCs), obtained when the disease was refractory, from a patient treated with antithyroid drugs. This TCR came from a female donor with Graves disease. This chain's CDR3 is CASSLTLTGGGRETQYF. The CDR3 nucleotides read TGTGCCAGCAGCTTAACCCTGACAGGGGGCGGGCGAGAGACCCAGTACTTC.